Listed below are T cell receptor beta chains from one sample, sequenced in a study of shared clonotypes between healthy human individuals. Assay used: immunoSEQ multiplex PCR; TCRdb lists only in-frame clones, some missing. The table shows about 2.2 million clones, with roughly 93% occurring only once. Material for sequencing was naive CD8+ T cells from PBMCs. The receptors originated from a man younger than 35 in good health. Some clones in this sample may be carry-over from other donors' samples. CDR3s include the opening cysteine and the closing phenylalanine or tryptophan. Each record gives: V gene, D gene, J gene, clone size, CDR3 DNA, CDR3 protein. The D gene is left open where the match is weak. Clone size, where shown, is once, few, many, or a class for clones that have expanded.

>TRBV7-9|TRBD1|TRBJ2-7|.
TGTGCCAGCAGCAGACAGGGGGCTGTGGTATACGAGCAGTACTTC
CASSRQGAVVYEQYF
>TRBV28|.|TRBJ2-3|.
TGTGCCAGCAGTGTAAGGGGGATAGGCACAGATACGCAGTATTTT
CASSVRGIGTDTQYF
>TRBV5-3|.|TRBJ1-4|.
TGTGCCAGGACCTTACAGGGTCGTAGGGAAAAACTGTTTTTT
CARTLQGRREKLFF
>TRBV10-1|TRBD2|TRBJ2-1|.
TGCGCCAGCAGTGAGAGGCTCCCCTCGGGACTAGCGGGCAATGAGCAGTTCTTC
CASSERLPSGLAGNEQFF
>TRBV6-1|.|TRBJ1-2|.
TGTGCCAGCAGTGAGACTCGAGCTAACTATGGCTACACCTTC
CASSETRANYGYTF
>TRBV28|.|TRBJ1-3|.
TGTGCCAGCAGTTTCAGGGGAACTGGAAACACCATATATTTT
CASSFRGTGNTIYF
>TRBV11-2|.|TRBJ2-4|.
TGTGCCAGCAGCTCACCCTCGTCCACAGGCAAAAACATTCAGTACTTC
CASSSPSSTGKNIQYF
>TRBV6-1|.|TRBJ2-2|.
TGTGCCAGCAGTGAACCGGGGGAGGCCCTCACCGGGGAGCTGTTTTTT
CASSEPGEALTGELFF
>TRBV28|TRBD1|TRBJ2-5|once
TGTGCCAGCACCCAAGCAGGGGGCGAGACCCAGTACTTC
CASTQAGGETQYF
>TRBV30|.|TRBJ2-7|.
TGTGCCTGGAGTGTAACGGTCGGCGAGCAGTACTTC
CAWSVTVGEQYF
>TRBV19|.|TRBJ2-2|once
TGTGCCAGTAGTTCTCCTCCGAGGGGGGACGGGGAGCTGTTTTTT
CASSSPPRGDGELFF
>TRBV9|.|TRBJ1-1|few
TGTGCCAGCAGCGGAAGGACGGAGAACACTGAAGCTTTCTTT
CASSGRTENTEAFF
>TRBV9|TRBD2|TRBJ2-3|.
TGTGCCAGCAGCACTAGCGGGAGTGTGGATACGCAGTATTTT
CASSTSGSVDTQYF
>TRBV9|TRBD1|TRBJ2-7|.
TGTGCCAGCAGCGCTGGGACAGGGTTATACGAGCAGTACTTC
CASSAGTGLYEQYF
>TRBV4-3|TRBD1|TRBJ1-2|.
TGCGCCAGCAGCCAGACCTTACGACAGGGGGCCTTCTATGGCTACACCTTC
CASSQTLRQGAFYGYTF
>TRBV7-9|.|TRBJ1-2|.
TGTGCCAGCAGCTTTATGGGGCGGGAGATTAACTATGGCTACACCTTC
CASSFMGREINYGYTF
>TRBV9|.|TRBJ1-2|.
TGTGCCAGCAGCGTACACGCTAACTATGGCTACACCTTC
CASSVHANYGYTF
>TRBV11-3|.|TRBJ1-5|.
TGTGCCAGCAGCTTAGGCCCCTGGGGCGGGGCTCAGCCCCAGCATTTT
CASSLGPWGGAQPQHF
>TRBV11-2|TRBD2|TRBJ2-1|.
TGTGCCAGCAGCTTAGTGGTACTAGCGTACAATGAGCAGTTCTTC
CASSLVVLAYNEQFF
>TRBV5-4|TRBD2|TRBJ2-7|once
TGTGCCAGCAGCTTTAAGCGGGAGAGGAGTTACGAGCAGTACTTC
CASSFKRERSYEQYF
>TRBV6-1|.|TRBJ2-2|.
TGTGCCAGCAAGATACCGAACACCGGGGAGCTGTTTTTT
CASKIPNTGELFF
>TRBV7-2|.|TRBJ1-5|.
TGTGCCAGCAGCTTTTGGGGCACCAATCAGCCCCAGCATTTT
CASSFWGTNQPQHF
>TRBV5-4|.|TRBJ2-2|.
TGTGCCAGCAGCTCCGGATGGAACACCGGGGAGCTGTTTTTT
CASSSGWNTGELFF
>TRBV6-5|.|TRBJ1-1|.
TGTGCCAGCAGTTACTCGAACGGTTTGAACACTGAAGCTTTCTTT
CASSYSNGLNTEAFF
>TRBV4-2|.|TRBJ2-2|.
TGTGCCAGCAGCCAAGATCTGCCCAACACCGGGGAGCTGTTTTTT
CASSQDLPNTGELFF
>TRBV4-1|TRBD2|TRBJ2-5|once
TGCGCCAGCAGCCTTCATCCCGTAGCGGGAGGGGGAGAGACCCAGTACTTC
CASSLHPVAGGGETQYF
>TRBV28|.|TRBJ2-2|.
TGTGCCAGCAGTTTGGGTGACGGGCCTCGGAACACCGGGGAGCTGTTTTTT
CASSLGDGPRNTGELFF
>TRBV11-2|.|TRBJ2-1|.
TGTGCCAGCAGCTTAGAGTACAACCCGATTTACAATGAGCAGTTCTTC
CASSLEYNPIYNEQFF